These 14 T cell receptor beta chains originate from one sample sequenced in a study of technical replicates of blood from a few donors. The data were produced by immunoSEQ multiplex PCR, yet TCRdb's version contains in-frame clones alone and is incomplete. The repertoire holds 68,000 or so clones, with about 97% as singletons. The sequenced sample consisted of T cells isolated from PBMCs. The receptor set was obtained from a human donor in good health.

This chain links TRBV7-9 with TRBJ2-4; TRBD2 might be the D (5 bases). Germline V gene sequence: CDR1 SEHNR, CDR2 FQNEAQ (reference sequence). The ends were cut back, 5 bases at V and 7 bases at J, with 12 bases in the middle. The CDR3 runs to 13 residues. The CDR3 nucleotides read TGTGCCAGCAGCGTCCCTAGCACGAACATTCAGTACTTC. Amino acids: CASSVPSTNIQYF.

The gene calls are TRBV19 and TRBJ1-5, with D tentatively TRBD1 (6 bases). The CDR3 sequence is 13 residues long. The V and J ends lost 8 bases and 2 bases respectively, with 10 bases between them. Germline V gene sequence: CDR1 LNHDA, CDR2 SQIVND (reference sequence). The chain's CDR3 is CASERTGNQPQHF. CDR3 nucleotide sequence: TGTGCCAGTGAGAGGACAGGCAATCAGCCCCAGCATTTT.

CDR3 bases: TGTGCCAGCAGGGGGGGACTCAACACCGGGGAGCTGTTTTTT. Its translation is CASRGGLNTGELFF. This chain joins TRBV6-5 and TRBJ2-2, with D maybe TRBD2 (6 bases). The CDR3 totals 14 residues. Between the trimmed V and J ends, which lost 6 bases and 2 bases, there was a span of 10 bases. Germline CDR1 and CDR2: MNHEY and SVGAGI.

The rearrangement uses TRBV5-6 and TRBJ1-3; maybe TRBD1 (6 bases). With 4 bases removed from V and 3 bases from J, the gap between germline ends came to 11 bases. The V gene's germline CDR1 is SGHDT and CDR2 YYEEEE. The CDR3 is 14 amino acids. For the CDR3, the DNA is TGTGCCAGCAGCGTACAGGGCCTTGGAAACACCATATATTTT. Protein: CASSVQGLGNTIYF.

The V and J genes are TRBV4-3 and TRBJ1-1, with a possible D match to TRBD1 (6 bases). CDR3 length equals 16 residues. V was pared by 1 base and J by 3 bases, with 15 bases between. Germline V gives CDR1 LGHNA, CDR2 YSLEER. For the CDR3, the DNA is TGCGCCAGCAGCCAAGTTTACCGGGACATGCACACTGAAGCTTTCTTT. Encoded protein: CASSQVYRDMHTEAFF.

The rearrangement joins TRBV7-9 to TRBJ2-3, with 9 bases identical to TRBD2. There are 14 residues in the CDR3. The germline V gene encodes CDR1 SEHNR and CDR2 FQNEAQ (reference sequence). V was clipped by 5 bases and J by 4 bases; unmatched bases: 4. The chain's CDR3 is CASSRSGSADTQYF. For the CDR3, the DNA is TGTGCCAGCAGCCGTAGCGGGAGCGCAGATACGCAGTATTTT.

The V gene is TRBV30, the J gene TRBJ2-1; 10 nucleotides line up with TRBD2. The germline gives CDR1 GTSNPN, CDR2 SVGIG (reference sequence). This CDR3 is 15 amino acids long. CDR3 protein: CAHILAGISYNEQFF. As DNA, the CDR3 is TGTGCACACATACTAGCGGGAATCTCCTACAATGAGCAGTTCTTC.

V gene TRBV27 combines with J gene TRBJ1-4; TRBD1 might be the D (6 bases). The germline V and J ends were trimmed by 0 bases and 5 bases, with 19 bases remaining between them. The CDR3 is made up of 18 amino acids. Looked up from germline, CDR1 is MNHEY and CDR2 is SMNVEV (reference sequence). The CDR3 loop is CASSLSSTWGGRNEKLFF. In nucleotides, the CDR3 is TGTGCCAGCAGTTTATCGAGTACTTGGGGGGGCCGGAATGAAAAACTGTTTTTT.

The chain employs TRBV2 and TRBJ2-2; TRBD2 agrees at 8 bases. The trim removed 2 bases at V and 4 bases at J, leaving 3 bases unmatched. Per the germline V gene, CDR1 is SNHLY and CDR2 is FYNNEI. CDR3 length: 15 residues. CDR3 protein: CASSENSGVTGELFF. Here the CDR3 DNA reads TGTGCCAGCAGTGAAAATAGCGGGGTCACCGGGGAGCTGTTTTTT.

The chain links TRBV4-1 to TRBJ2-3; 11 nucleotides line up with TRBD2. The trim removed 4 bases at V and 1 base at J, leaving 4 bases unmatched. The germline V gene encodes CDR1 MGHRA and CDR2 YSYEKL. CDR3 length: 16 amino acids. In nucleotides, the CDR3 is TGCGCCAGCAGCCGTCTTAGCGGGAGGGGCACAGATACGCAGTATTTT. Amino acid sequence: CASSRLSGRGTDTQYF.

The chain uses TRBV7-9 and TRBJ1-1; D remains unclear. CDR3 length equals 14 residues. V was trimmed by 1 base and J by 2 bases, leaving 8 bases between them. Germline V gives CDR1 SEHNR, CDR2 FQNEAQ (reference sequence). CDR3 nucleotide sequence: TGTGCCAGCAGCTTAGGGGAGGGTAACACTGAAGCTTTCTTT. This sequence encodes CASSLGEGNTEAFF.

This clone was detected only once. This chain joins TRBV19 and TRBJ2-5, with TRBD1 matching over 9 bases. Per the germline V gene, CDR1 is LNHDA and CDR2 is SQIVND (reference sequence). This CDR3 has 15 residues. Germline trimming cut 4 bases from V and 7 bases from J; bases unmatched to any gene: 10. CDR3 in DNA: TGTGCCAGTAGTAAGGACAGGGGCCTCCGAGGGACCCAGTACTTC. Translated, it gives CASSKDRGLRGTQYF. Drawing the rest from reference TRBV19 and TRBJ2-5, the complete variable domain is DGGITQSPKYLFRKEGQNVTLSCEQNLNHDAMYWYRQDPGQGLRLIYYSQIVNDFQKGDIAEGYSVSREKKESFPLTVTSAQKNPTAFYLCASSKDRGLRGTQYFGPGTRLLVL.

The gene calls are TRBV7-9 and TRBJ2-2; weak D call: TRBD1 (6 bases). Germline CDR1 SEHNR, CDR2 FQNEAQ (reference sequence). This CDR3 region has 16 residues. The V gene lost 5 bases and the J gene lost 3 bases, with 16 bases spanning the gap. The CDR3 region has the DNA TGTGCCAGCAGCATCCCGGACAGAGGCGACACCGGGGAGCTGTTTTTT. This translates into CASSIPDRGDTGELFF.

The rearrangement links TRBV19 to TRBJ2-1, with TRBD2 identical over 12 bases. J was trimmed by 7 bases and V by 5 bases; bases with no gene match: 9. Germline V gene lookup returns CDR1 LNHDA and CDR2 SQIVND (reference sequence). This CDR3 has 16 amino acids. The CDR3 DNA reads TGTGCCAGTAGTCGACGACTAGCGGGAGAAAGAAATGAGCAGTTCTTC. Amino acids: CASSRRLAGERNEQFF.